The next 17 T cell receptor beta chains were all read from a single sample in a study of blood T cell repertoires in COVID-19. The repertoire was sequenced with immunoSEQ multiplex PCR; TCRdb's copy has only in-frame clones and lacks some. The sample has over 200,000 clones; just over 90% are singletons. Sequencing used peripheral blood. The origin of the receptors is a man in his thirties or forties with acute or convalescent COVID-19.

Comment on this clone: At one end the junction does not follow the germline gene, possibly because of a read error. The chain recombines TRBV30 with TRBJ1-6, with D unclear. CDR3 length: 13 residues. Germline CDR1 reads GTSNPN; CDR2 reads SVGIG (reference sequence). CDR3 coding DNA: TGTGCCCGGAGTGAAGGAGTTAATTCACCCCTCCACTTT. As protein: CARSEGVNSPLHF.

This clone was seen once. V gene TRBV30 combines with J gene TRBJ1-1; 9 nucleotides match TRBD1. The CDR3 covers 13 residues. V dropped 4 bases and J dropped 10; count of bases not matched to a gene: 10. The germline CDR1 and CDR2 sequences are GTSNPN and SVGIG (reference sequence). The CDR3 coding sequence is TGTGCCTGGAAGATACAGGGGGCAGTGGCAGCTTTCTTT. Translation gives CAWKIQGAVAAFF.

A single count supports this clone. The chain recombines TRBV5-1 with TRBJ2-5; 10 bases line up with TRBD1. The germline V gene has CDR1 SGHRS and CDR2 YFSETQ. The length of the CDR3 is 15 residues. Trimming cost V 4 bases and J 4 bases; bases outside gene matches: 7. The CDR3 loop is CASSNDRGHSETQYF. CDR3 nucleotides: TGCGCCAGCAGCAACGACAGGGGGCATTCAGAGACCCAGTACTTC.

The CDR3 DNA follows: TGTGCCAGCAGTTACCGCCCGGGGGATGGCTACACCTTC. As protein: CASSYRPGDGYTF. The V and J genes are TRBV6-5 and TRBJ1-2; a possible D gene is TRBD1 (5 bases). V was clipped by 2 bases and J by 6 bases, with 10 bases between them. This CDR3 spans 13 amino acids. The germline gives CDR1 MNHEY, CDR2 SVGAGI.

The count of this clone is one. The chain recombines TRBV30 with TRBJ1-2, with a weak D call TRBD1 (5 bases). V lost 2 bases and J 8 bases, leaving 6 bases between the germline ends. The CDR3 is made up of 10 amino acids. Germline CDR1 reads GTSNPN; CDR2 reads SVGIG (reference sequence). The CDR3 nucleotides read TGTGCCTGGAGTAACAGGGGCTACACCTTC. Residues: CAWSNRGYTF.

The V call is TRBV30, the J call TRBJ2-5; 7 nucleotides line up with TRBD1. The CDR3 covers 12 residues. Losses at the gene ends were 1 base for V and 9 bases for J; bases not matched to a gene: 5. CDR1 is GTSNPN, CDR2 SVGIG, per germline (reference sequence). CDR3 in amino acids: CAWSEGAWAQYF. The CDR3 region has the DNA TGTGCCTGGAGTGAGGGGGCCTGGGCCCAGTACTTC.

This chain uses TRBV6-6 with TRBJ2-2; D possibly corresponds to TRBD2 (6 bases). This CDR3 has 16 residues. CDR1 is MNHNY, CDR2 SVGAGI, per germline (reference sequence). Trimming cost V 6 bases and J 1 base, with 15 bases left between them. In nucleotides, the CDR3 is TGTGCCAGCAGCGGGGGAGCAGGAGAGAACACCGGGGAGCTGTTTTTT. Residues: CASSGGAGENTGELFF.

The chain recombines TRBV28 with TRBJ2-7, with 9 bases that match TRBD2. J gave up 7 bases and V 1 base, and 14 bases lay outside the gene matches. Germline V gene sequence: CDR1 MDHEN, CDR2 SYDVKM. The CDR3 is 17 amino acids. The CDR3 DNA reads TGTGCCAGCAGTTTATTAGGAGGGAATAGCGGGGGTTTGGAGCAGTACTTC. Its protein is CASSLLGGNSGGLEQYF.

This clone was seen just once. The chain couples TRBV4-1 to TRBJ2-3; TRBD1 might be the D (5 bases). V was shortened by 1 base and J by 1 base, with 12 bases between the two germline ends. The CDR3 sequence is 16 residues long. CDR1 MGHRA and CDR2 YSYEKL come from the germline V gene. CDR3: CASSQAFRARTDTQYF. The CDR3 DNA reads TGCGCCAGCAGCCAAGCGTTCAGGGCCCGCACAGATACGCAGTATTTT.

J is TRBJ1-1 and V is TRBV4-1, with D unresolved. CDR1 MGHRA and CDR2 YSYEKL come from the germline V gene. V was cut by 0 bases and J by 11 bases, with 19 bases left in between. The CDR3 is 15 amino acids. In DNA, the CDR3 is TGCGCCAGCAGCCAAGATATGGCGGGGATGGCAGGTGCTTTCTTT. Protein product: CASSQDMAGMAGAFF.

This clone showed up just once. The chain uses TRBV19 and TRBJ2-1; TRBD1 is a possible D gene (6 bases). Germline CDR1 is LNHDA and CDR2 is SQIVND (reference sequence). The CDR3 extends over 16 amino acids. V was shortened by 5 bases and J by 4 bases, with 18 bases between the two germline ends. CDR3 sequence: CASSPQGQPLYNEQFF. The CDR3 bases are TGTGCCAGTAGTCCACAGGGTCAACCTCTATACAATGAGCAGTTCTTC.

V and J are TRBV11-2 and TRBJ1-2; D unclear. Germline V lookup: CDR1 SGHAT, CDR2 FQNNGV. The V end was cut by 6 bases, the J end by 4 bases, with 15 bases between. This CDR3 is 14 amino acids long. CDR3 DNA: TGTGCCAGCAGGCGAGACAAAGCCAGCTATGGCTACACCTTC. Its translation is CASRRDKASYGYTF.

The chain combines TRBV9 with TRBJ1-3; 7 bases map to TRBD1. The V segment lost 0 bases and the J segment 0 bases; nucleotides outside the gene matches: 18. The CDR3 consists of 21 residues. The germline CDR1 and CDR2 sequences are SGDLS and YYNGEE. The CDR3, as DNA: TGTGCCAGCAGCGTAGCTAACCCGGGACAGTTCGCAAGTAGCTCTGGAAACACCATATATTTT. This sequence encodes CASSVANPGQFASSSGNTIYF.

CDR3 nucleotide sequence: TGTGCCAGCAAAGTTGGACAGGGGAACACCGGGGAGCTGTTTTTT. Protein: CASKVGQGNTGELFF. V usage is TRBV27 and J usage is TRBJ2-2, with 8 positions matching TRBD1. From germline, CDR1 is MNHEY and CDR2 SMNVEV (reference sequence). V shed 7 bases and J 1 base; nucleotides not matched to a gene: 5. The CDR3 loop spans 15 amino acids.

V gene TRBV5-8 combines with J gene TRBJ2-1; the D is unclear. Germline V lookup: CDR1 SGHTS, CDR2 YDEGEE. The germline V and J ends were trimmed by 4 bases and 0 bases, with 14 bases remaining between them. CDR3 length: 16 residues. CDR3 DNA sequence: TGTGCCAGCAGCGCCTCAATACTCATCTCCTACAATGAGCAGTTCTTC. It translates to CASSASILISYNEQFF.

The V and J genes are TRBV19 and TRBJ2-2; 8 bases map to TRBD2. Germline CDR1 reads LNHDA; CDR2 reads SQIVND (reference sequence). The CDR3 loop spans 18 amino acids. V shed 0 bases, J shed 3 bases, and the junction held 9 bases outside the gene matches. This CDR3 is CASSIDRERGIYTGELFF. The CDR3 DNA follows: TGTGCCAGTAGTATAGATCGGGAGCGGGGGATATACACCGGGGAGCTGTTTTTT.

This sequence joins TRBV6-5 and TRBJ1-5, with TRBD1 matching 12 bases. The CDR3 sequence is 14 residues long. After removal of 6 bases from V and 6 bases from J, the junction contained 3 bases not matched to a gene. CDR1 and CDR2 from the germline V gene are MNHEY and SVGAGI. In DNA, the CDR3 is TGTGCCAGCAGGGGGACAGGGGGCCCTCAGCCCCAGCATTTT. This translates into CASRGTGGPQPQHF.